These 9 T cell receptor beta chains were all obtained from the same sample, sequenced in a study of blood T cell repertoires in COVID-19. Sequenced by immunoSEQ multiplex PCR; TCRdb stores in-frame clones only, minus some. Of about 100,000 clones listed, about 79% are singletons. Material for sequencing was peripheral blood. The origin of the receptors is a woman aged 80 or over with active or convalescent COVID-19.

In this sample, this clone turned up a few times. The rearrangement links TRBV5-1 to TRBJ1-2; 9 nucleotides match TRBD1. This CDR3 has 14 amino acids. The ends lost 1 base at V and 8 bases at J; junction bases unmatched: 6. Germline V gene sequence: CDR1 SGHRS, CDR2 YFSETQ. CDR3 region: CASSLKGTGSGYTF. The CDR3 DNA reads as TGCGCCAGCAGCTTGAAAGGGACAGGGTCCGGCTACACCTTC. Supplemented by reference TRBV5-1 and TRBJ1-2, the full variable domain reads KAGVTQTPRYLIKTRGQQVTLSCSPISGHRSVSWYQQTPGQGLQFLFEYFSETQRNKGNFPGRFSGRQFSNSRSEMNVSTLELGDSALYLCASSLKGTGSGYTFGSGTRLTVV.

V gene TRBV7-8 combines with J gene TRBJ1-2; TRBD1 matches 7 bases. This CDR3 has 14 residues. The trim removed 11 bases at V and 4 bases at J, leaving 13 bases unmatched. From germline, CDR1 is SGHVS and CDR2 FQNEAQ. The chain's CDR3 is CAGQKMTGSYGYTF. CDR3 nucleotides: TGTGCCGGACAAAAAATGACAGGGTCCTATGGCTACACCTTC.

V and J are TRBV12-3 or TRBV12-4 and TRBJ1-1; 8 nucleotides line up with TRBD1. The CDR3 loop spans 13 amino acids. V dropped 8 bases and J dropped 11; count of bases not matched to a gene: 13. Here the CDR3 DNA reads TGTGCCAGCGTTCCCCGGGACAGGCGGGGGGCTTTCTTT. This gives the protein CASVPRDRRGAFF.

This chain joins TRBV10-3 and TRBJ2-7, with TRBD1 matching over 8 bases. The germline gives CDR1 ENHRY, CDR2 SYGVKD. Unmatched junction bases numbered 7, after V lost 6 bases and J lost 6 bases. The CDR3 extends over 13 amino acids. DNA of the CDR3: TGTGCCATCAGCCCGGACAGGGATGGCGAGCAGTACTTC. This encodes CAISPDRDGEQYF.

The chain joins TRBV6-5 to TRBJ2-5, with 8 bases aligning to TRBD1. V trimming: 2 bases; J trimming: 5 bases; junction bases outside the gene matches: 4. The germline V gene encodes CDR1 MNHEY and CDR2 SVGAGI. There are 14 residues in the CDR3. The CDR3 sequence is CASSYGQGAETQYF. CDR3 DNA: TGTGCCAGCAGTTACGGTCAGGGGGCGGAGACCCAGTACTTC.

This clone has more than one count but fewer than ten. The chain carries TRBV9 and TRBJ1-1, with unresolved D. The V end lost 4 bases, the J end lost 7 bases, and 17 bases lay between the germline ends. CDR1 is SGDLS, CDR2 YYNGEE, per germline. This CDR3 has 14 residues. This CDR3 reads CASSPDGQAYEAFF. The CDR3 bases are TGTGCCAGCAGCCCTGACGGCCAGGCCTATGAAGCTTTCTTT.

The genes are TRBV5-1 and TRBJ2-2; 7 positions agree with TRBD1. V lost 2 bases to trimming and J lost 5 bases; unmatched junction nucleotides: 6. The CDR3 length is 15 residues. Germline CDR1 SGHRS, CDR2 YFSETQ. The CDR3 DNA sequence: TGCGCCAGCAGCTTACAGGGGCCCTATACCGGGGAGCTGTTTTTT. Residues: CASSLQGPYTGELFF.

The chain combines TRBV5-5 with TRBJ1-2; D uncertain. Germline assignment: CDR1 SGHKS and CDR2 YYEKEE (reference sequence). The CDR3 is 12 amino acids. V lost 3 bases and J 8 bases, leaving 11 bases between the germline ends. CDR3 bases: TGTGCCAGCAGCTCACAGCTTCGGGGCTACACCTTC. Protein product: CASSSQLRGYTF.

CDR3 nucleotide sequence: TGTGCCAGCAGTCCCCGGACAGGGGGGGCGGCTTTCTTT. Translated: CASSPRTGGAAFF. V and J are TRBV28 and TRBJ1-1; 10 bases match TRBD1. The trim removed 5 bases at V and 11 bases at J, leaving 8 bases unmatched. The CDR3 covers 13 residues. CDR1 MDHEN and CDR2 SYDVKM come from the germline V gene.